This T cell receptor (beta chain) was captured by sequencing in a study of T cells in localized non-small cell lung cancer (TCRdb year 2020). A note on the overall study: The study analyzed T cell repertoires of 236 early-stage NSCLC patients, comparing tumors and uninvolved tumor-adjacent lungs. A mean age of around 69 years was recorded for the NSCLC patients, of whom roughly 130 were male and about a hundred were female. All 240 or so NSCLC patients in the cohort were treatment-naive and had localized lung tumors that were resected. Here is what the overall study found, with its caveats: Longer overall survival was associated with higher T cell density in blood, whereas shorter survival was associated with higher clonality in adjacent lung. Uninvolved tumor-adjacent lung showed the highest T cell clonality, higher than tumor, which suggests more focused antigenic responses in the uninvolved tumor-adjacent lung. A median of about 55 of the top 100 tumor clones were detected in paired uninvolved adjacent lung, and approximately 28 of these tumor clones were also found among the top 100 clones of the paired uninvolved adjacent lung. Because of the exploratory design, TCR variables were selected using unadjusted p-values without false-discovery rate correction. Because multi-region sequencing of the tumors was not done, intratumor heterogeneity could not be ruled out.

TCR beta CDR3 regions were sequenced from DNA using the immunoSEQ Assay. The paper's data handling went like this. To compute T cell density, TCR beta template counts were normalized to usable DNA, which was estimated by amplifying housekeeping genes. The preseqR package was used to estimate richness by extrapolating to 400,000 templates for PBMC samples and to 120,000 templates for tissue samples. Clonality was defined as one minus Pielou's evenness. To identify tissue-enriched TCRs, differential abundance testing was run on productive amino-acid clonotypes with a minimum total count of 5 and an alpha of 0.1. The Jaccard Index and the Morisita Overlap Index were used to quantify repertoire overlap between compartments. GLIPH clustered TCR beta CDR3s with public tetramer-defined viral CDR3s; viral motifs required at least three viral sequences plus V-gene enrichment. Sourced from immuneACCESS, this table was stored by TCRdb with only in-frame sequences that have V and J called. A share of the clones is absent; for the studies checked, an unresolved V gene accounts for under half, and the remainder has no known explanation. The DNA was the basis for D and trimming; V, J and clone size are from that table. Within this sample are 2,500 to 3,000 clones, with around 28% of them counted one time only. Jointly, the top ten make up around 28% of the sample.

This clone was counted between two and nine times. The target of this receptor is not known. No clone much larger than this one lies a single base away; base qualities are absent. The CDR3 numbers 16 residues from cysteine through phenylalanine. Only the CDR3 region is kept as DNA, spanning 48 bases read in frame from base 1. The germline V gene (reference sequence) supplies CDR1 MNHEY and CDR2 SMNVEV. The junction shows trimming of 0 bases on V and 5 bases on J, plus 16 bases between the germline ends. At diagnosis, peripheral blood, uninvolved tumor-adjacent lung and tumor were collected and stored as a combination of fresh-frozen and FFPE material.

This specimen was lung tumor tissue, taken before any cancer treatment. The receptor chain draws on TRBV27 and TRBJ1-2; the D gene is possibly TRBD1, with 6 bases matching. The clonotype originates from a male donor older than 55 with stage I lung adenocarcinoma. The bases are TGTGCCAGCAGTTTATCGGCAGGGGATAGCCTTTATGGCTACACCTTC. Its translation is CASSLSAGDSLYGYTF.